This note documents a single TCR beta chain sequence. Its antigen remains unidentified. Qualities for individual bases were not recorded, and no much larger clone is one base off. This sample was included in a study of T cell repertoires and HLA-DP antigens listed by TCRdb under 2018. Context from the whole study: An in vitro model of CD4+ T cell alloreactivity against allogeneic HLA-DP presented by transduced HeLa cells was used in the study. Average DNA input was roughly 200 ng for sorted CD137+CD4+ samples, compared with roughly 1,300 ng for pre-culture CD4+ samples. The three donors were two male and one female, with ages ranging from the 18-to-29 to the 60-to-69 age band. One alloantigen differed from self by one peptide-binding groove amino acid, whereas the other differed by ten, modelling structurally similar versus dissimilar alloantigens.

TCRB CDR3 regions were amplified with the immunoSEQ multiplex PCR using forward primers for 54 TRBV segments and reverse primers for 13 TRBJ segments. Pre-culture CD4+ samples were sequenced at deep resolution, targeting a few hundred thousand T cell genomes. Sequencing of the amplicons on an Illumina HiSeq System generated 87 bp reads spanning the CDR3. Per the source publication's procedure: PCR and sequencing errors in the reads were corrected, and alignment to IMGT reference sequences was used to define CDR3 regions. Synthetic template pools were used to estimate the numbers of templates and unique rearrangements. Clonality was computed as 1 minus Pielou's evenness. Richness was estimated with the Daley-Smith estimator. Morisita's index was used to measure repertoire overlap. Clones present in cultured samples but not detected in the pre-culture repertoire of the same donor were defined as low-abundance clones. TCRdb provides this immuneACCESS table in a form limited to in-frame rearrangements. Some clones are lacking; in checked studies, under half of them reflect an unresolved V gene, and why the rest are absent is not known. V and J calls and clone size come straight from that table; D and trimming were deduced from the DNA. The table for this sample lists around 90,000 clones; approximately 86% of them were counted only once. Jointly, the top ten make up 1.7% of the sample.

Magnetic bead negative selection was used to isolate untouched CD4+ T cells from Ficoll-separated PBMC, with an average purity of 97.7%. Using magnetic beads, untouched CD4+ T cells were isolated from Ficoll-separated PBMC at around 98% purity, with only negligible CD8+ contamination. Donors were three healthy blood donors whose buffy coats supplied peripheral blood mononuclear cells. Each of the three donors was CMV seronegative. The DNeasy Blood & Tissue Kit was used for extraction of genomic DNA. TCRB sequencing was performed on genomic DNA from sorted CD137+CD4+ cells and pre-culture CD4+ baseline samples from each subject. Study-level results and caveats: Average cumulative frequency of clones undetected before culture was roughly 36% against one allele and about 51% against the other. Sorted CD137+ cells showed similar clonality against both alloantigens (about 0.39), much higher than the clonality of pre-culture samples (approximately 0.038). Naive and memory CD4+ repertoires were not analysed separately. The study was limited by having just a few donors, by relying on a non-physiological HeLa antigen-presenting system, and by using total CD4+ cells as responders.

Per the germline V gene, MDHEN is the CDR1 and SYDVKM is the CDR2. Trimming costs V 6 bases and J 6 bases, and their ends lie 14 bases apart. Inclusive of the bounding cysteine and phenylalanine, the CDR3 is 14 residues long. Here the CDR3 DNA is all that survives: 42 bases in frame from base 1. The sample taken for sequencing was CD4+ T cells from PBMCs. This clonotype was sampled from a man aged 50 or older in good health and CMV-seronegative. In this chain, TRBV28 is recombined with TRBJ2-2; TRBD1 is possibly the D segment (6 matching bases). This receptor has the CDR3 CASSQPGVSGELFF. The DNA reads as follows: TGTGCCAGCAGCCAACCAGGGGTGTCCGGGGAGCTGTTTTTT.